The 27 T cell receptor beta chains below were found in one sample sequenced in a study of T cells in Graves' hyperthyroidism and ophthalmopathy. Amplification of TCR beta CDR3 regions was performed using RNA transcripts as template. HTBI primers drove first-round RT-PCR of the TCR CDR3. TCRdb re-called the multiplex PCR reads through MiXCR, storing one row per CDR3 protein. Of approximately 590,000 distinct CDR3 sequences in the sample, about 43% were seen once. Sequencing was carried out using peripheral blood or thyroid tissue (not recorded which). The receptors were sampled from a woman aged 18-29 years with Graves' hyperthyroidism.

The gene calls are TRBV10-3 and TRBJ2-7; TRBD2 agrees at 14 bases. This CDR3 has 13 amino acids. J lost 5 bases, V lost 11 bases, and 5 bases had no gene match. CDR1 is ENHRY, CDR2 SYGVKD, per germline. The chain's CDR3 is CARGTSGSNEQYF. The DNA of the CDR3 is TGTGCCCGAGGGACTAGCGGGAGTAACGAGCAGTACTTC.

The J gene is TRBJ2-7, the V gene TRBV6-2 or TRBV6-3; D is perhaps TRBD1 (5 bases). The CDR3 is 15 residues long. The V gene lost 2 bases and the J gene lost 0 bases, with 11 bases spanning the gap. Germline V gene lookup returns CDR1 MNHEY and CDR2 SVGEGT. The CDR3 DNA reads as TGTGCCAGCAGTTACAGGGGTGGGTACTCCTACGAGCAGTACTTC. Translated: CASSYRGGYSYEQYF.

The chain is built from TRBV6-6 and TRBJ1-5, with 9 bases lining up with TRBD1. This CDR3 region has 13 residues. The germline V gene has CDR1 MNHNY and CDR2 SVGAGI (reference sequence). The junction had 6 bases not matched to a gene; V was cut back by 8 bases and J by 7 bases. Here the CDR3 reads CASEGQGRQPQHF. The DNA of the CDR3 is TGTGCCAGCGAAGGACAGGGGAGGCAGCCCCAGCATTTT.

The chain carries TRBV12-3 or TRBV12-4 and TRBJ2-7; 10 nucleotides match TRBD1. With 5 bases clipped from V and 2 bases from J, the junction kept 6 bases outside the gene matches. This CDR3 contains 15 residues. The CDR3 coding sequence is TGTGCCAGCAGTCCCCTGACAGGGGGCCCCTACGAGCAGTACTTC. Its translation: CASSPLTGGPYEQYF.

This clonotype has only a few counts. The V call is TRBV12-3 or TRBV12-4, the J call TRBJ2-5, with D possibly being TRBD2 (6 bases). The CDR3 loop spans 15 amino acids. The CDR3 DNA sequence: TGTGCTAGTGGTTTGGGGACTTCTCGACAAGAGACCCAGTACTTC. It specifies CASGLGTSRQETQYF.

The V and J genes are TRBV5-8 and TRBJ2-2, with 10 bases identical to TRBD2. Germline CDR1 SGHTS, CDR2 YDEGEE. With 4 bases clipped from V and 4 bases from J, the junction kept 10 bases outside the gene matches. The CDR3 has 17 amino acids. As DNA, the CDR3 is TGTGCCAGCAGCCCTGGGATAGCGGGAGGTGGCACCGGGGAGCTGTTTTTT. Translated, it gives CASSPGIAGGGTGELFF.

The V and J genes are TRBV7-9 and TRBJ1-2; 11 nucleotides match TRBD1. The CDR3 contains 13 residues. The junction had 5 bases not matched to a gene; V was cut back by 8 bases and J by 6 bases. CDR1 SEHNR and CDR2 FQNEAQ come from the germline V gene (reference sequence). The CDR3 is CASGDRGMNGYTF. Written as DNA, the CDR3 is TGTGCCAGCGGGGACAGGGGGATGAATGGCTACACCTTC. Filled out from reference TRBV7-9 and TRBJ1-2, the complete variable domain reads DTGVSQNPRHKITKRGQNVTFRCDPISEHNRLYWYRQTLGQGPEFLTYFQNEAQLEKSRLLSDRFSAERPKGSFSTLEIQRTEQGDSAMYLCASGDRGMNGYTFGSGTRLTVV.

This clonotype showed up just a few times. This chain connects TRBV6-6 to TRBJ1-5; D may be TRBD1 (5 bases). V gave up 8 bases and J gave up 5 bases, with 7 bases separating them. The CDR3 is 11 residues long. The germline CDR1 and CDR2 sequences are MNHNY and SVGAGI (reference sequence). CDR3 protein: CASQGYQPQHF. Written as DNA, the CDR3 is TGTGCCAGCCAGGGCTATCAGCCCCAGCATTTT.

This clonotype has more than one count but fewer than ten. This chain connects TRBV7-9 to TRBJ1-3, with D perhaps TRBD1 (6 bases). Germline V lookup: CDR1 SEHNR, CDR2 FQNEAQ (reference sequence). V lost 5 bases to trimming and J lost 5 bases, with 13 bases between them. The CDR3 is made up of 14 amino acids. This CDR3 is CASSPSGTRNTIYF. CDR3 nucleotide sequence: TGTGCCAGCAGCCCTAGCGGGACAAGAAACACCATATATTTT.

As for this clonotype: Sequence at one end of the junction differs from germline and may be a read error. This chain's CDR3 is CASSQELAKETQYF. The CDR3, as DNA: TGCGCCAGCAGCCAGGAACTAGCGAAAGAGACCCAGTACTTC. The gene calls are TRBV7-8 and TRBJ2-5, with 7 bases identical to TRBD2. The CDR3 is made up of 14 amino acids. Germline values: CDR1 SGHVS, CDR2 FQNEAQ.

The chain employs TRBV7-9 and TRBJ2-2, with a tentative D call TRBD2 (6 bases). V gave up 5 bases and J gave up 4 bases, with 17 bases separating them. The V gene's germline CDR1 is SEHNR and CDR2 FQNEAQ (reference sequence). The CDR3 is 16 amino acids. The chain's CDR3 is CASSHDSTSVTGELFF. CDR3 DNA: TGTGCCAGCAGCCACGACTCGACTAGTGTCACCGGGGAGCTGTTTTTT.

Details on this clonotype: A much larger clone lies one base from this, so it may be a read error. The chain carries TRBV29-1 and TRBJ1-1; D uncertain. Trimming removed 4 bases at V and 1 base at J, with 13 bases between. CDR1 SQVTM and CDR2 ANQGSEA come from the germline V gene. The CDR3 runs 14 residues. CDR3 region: CSVGELGPNTEAFF. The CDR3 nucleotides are TGCAGCGTTGGTGAGCTCGGACCGAACACTGAAGCTTTCTTT.

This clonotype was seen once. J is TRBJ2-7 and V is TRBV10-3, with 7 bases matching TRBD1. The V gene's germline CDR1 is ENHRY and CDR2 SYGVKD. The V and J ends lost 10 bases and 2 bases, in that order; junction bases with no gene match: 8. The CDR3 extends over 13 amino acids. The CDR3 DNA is TGTGCCAGCATCGACAGGGAGACCTACGAGCAGTACTTC. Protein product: CASIDRETYEQYF.

The CDR3 bases are TGTGCCAGTACAGGGGGCAAAGGCTACACCTTC. Amino acid sequence: CASTGGKGYTF. This sequence joins TRBV12-3 or TRBV12-4 and TRBJ1-2; 9 nucleotides line up with TRBD1. This CDR3 has 11 amino acids. V lost 9 bases and J lost 8; bases outside the gene matches: 4.

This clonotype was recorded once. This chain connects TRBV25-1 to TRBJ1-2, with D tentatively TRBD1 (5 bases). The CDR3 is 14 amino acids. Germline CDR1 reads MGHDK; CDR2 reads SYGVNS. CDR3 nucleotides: TGTGCTAGAGGGACCGCTGAAGCTAACTATGGCTACACCTTC. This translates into CARGTAEANYGYTF.

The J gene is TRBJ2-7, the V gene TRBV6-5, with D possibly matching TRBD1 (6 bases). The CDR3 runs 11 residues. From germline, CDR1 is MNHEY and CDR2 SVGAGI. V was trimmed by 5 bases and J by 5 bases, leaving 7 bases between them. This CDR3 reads CASSTGNEQYF. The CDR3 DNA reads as TGTGCCAGCAGTACAGGGAACGAGCAGTACTTC.

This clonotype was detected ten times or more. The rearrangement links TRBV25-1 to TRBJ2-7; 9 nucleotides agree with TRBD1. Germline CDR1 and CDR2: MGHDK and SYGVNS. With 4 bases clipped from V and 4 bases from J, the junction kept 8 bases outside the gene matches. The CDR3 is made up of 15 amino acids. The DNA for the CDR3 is TGTGCCAGCAGTGGTACAGGGGGCGTATGGTACGAGCAGTACTTC. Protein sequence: CASSGTGGVWYEQYF.

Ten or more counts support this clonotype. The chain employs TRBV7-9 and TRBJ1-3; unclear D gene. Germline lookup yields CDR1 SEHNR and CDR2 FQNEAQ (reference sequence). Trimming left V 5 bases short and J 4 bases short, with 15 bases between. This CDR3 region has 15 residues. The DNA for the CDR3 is TGTGCCAGCAGCGCCCAGCTAGGCTCGGGAAACACCATATATTTT. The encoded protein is CASSAQLGSGNTIYF.

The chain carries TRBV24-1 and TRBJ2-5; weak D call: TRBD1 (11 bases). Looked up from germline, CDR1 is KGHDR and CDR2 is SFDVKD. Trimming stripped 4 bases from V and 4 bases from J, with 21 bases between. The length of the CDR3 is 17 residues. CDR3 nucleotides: TGTGCCACCAGTGACAGAACTAGCGGGACAGGGGGAGAGACCCAGTACTTC. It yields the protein CATSDRTSGTGGETQYF.

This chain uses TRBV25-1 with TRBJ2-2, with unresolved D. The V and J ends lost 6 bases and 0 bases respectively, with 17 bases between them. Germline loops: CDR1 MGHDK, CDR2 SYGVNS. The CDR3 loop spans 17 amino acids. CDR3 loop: CASSPPHRHANTGELFF. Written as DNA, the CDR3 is TGTGCCAGCAGCCCACCCCACAGACACGCGAACACCGGGGAGCTGTTTTTT.

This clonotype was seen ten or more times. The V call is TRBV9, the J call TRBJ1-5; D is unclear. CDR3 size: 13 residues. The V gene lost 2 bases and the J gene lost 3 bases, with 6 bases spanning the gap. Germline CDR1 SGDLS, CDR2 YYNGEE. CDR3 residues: CASSVAINQPQHF. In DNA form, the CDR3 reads TGTGCCAGCAGCGTGGCTATCAATCAGCCCCAGCATTTT.

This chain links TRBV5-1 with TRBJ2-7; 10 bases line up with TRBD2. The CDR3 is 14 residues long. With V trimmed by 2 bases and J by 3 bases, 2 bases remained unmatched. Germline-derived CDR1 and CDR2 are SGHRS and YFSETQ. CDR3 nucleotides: TGCGCCAGCAGCTTCAGCGGGAGGGACTACGAGCAGTACTTC. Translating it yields CASSFSGRDYEQYF. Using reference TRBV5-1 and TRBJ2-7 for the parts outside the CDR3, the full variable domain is KAGVTQTPRYLIKTRGQQVTLSCSPISGHRSVSWYQQTPGQGLQFLFEYFSETQRNKGNFPGRFSGRQFSNSRSEMNVSTLELGDSALYLCASSFSGRDYEQYFGPGTRLTVT.

Here the CDR3 reads CAISGQGLNTIYF. The CDR3 DNA is TGTGCCATCAGCGGCCAGGGGCTCAACACCATATATTTT. The rearrangement links TRBV6-6 to TRBJ1-3; a weak D match, TRBD1 (6 bases). Trimming removed 10 bases from V and 7 bases from J, with 17 bases in between. Germline V CDR1 and CDR2: MNHNY, SVGAGI (reference sequence). The CDR3 has 13 residues.

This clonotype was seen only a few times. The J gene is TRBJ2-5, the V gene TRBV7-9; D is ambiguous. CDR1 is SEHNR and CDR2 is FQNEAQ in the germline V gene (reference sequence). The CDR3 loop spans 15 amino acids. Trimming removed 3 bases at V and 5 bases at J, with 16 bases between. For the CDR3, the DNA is TGTGCCAGCAGCTTGCTCAGGCCGGCCTCGGAGACCCAGTACTTC. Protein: CASSLLRPASETQYF.

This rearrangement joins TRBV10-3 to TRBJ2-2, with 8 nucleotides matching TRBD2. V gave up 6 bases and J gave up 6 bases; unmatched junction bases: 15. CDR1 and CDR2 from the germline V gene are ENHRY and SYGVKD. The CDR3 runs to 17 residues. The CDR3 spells CAISPGRDVATAGELFF. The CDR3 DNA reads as TGTGCCATCAGCCCCGGGAGGGATGTGGCCACAGCCGGGGAGCTGTTTTTT.

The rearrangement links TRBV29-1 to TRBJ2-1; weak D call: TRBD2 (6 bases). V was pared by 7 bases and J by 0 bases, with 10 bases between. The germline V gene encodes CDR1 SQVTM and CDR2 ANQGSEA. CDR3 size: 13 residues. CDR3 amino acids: CSGGRSSYNEQFF. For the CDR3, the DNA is TGCAGCGGGGGGAGGAGCTCCTACAATGAGCAGTTCTTC.

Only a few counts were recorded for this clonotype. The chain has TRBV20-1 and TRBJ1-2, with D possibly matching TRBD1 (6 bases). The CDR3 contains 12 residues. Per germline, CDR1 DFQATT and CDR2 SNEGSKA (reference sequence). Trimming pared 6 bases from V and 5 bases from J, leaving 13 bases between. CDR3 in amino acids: CSAGGAGYGYTF. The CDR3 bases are TGCAGTGCAGGGGGTGCAGGGTATGGCTACACCTTC.